This record covers a single T cell receptor (beta chain). TCRdb's copy holds only in-frame clones and misses some; the assay was immunoSEQ multiplex PCR. The sample carries 120,000 to 150,000 clones, 75% to 85% recorded once. Trimming removed 6 bases from V and 6 bases from J; junction bases left unmatched: 6. CDR3 length: 14 amino acids. Germline assignment: CDR1 MGHDK and CDR2 SYGVNS. The entry originates in a study of blood T cell repertoires in COVID-19. Study summary: Samples taken during acute and convalescent COVID-19 were collected in the United States, Italy and Spain.

This sequence originates from a woman in her fifties or sixties in a cohort sampled during active or convalescent COVID-19. Sample: peripheral blood. The chain recombines TRBV25-1 with TRBJ2-1; 9 bases are shared with TRBD1. CDR3 sequence reads: CASRGTGLVNEQFF. The CDR3 DNA reads TGTGCCAGCAGGGGGACAGGGCTTGTCAATGAGCAGTTCTTC. Using reference TRBV25-1 and TRBJ2-1 for the parts outside the CDR3, the full variable domain is EADIYQTPRYLVIGTGKKITLECSQTMGHDKMYWYQQDPGMELHLIHYSYGVNSTEKGDLSSESTVSRIRTEHFPLTLESARPSHTSQYLCASRGTGLVNEQFFGPGTRLTVL.